These 19 T cell receptor beta chains share one sample of origin, sequenced in a study of shared clonotypes between healthy human individuals. TCRdb keeps only in-frame clones here, not all; method: immunoSEQ multiplex PCR. The sample lists 2 million to 3 million clones; 80% to 95% were seen once. Specimen: naive CD4+ T cells from PBMCs. Indicated subset: CD45RA+ positively selected. These receptor sequences come from a man aged 18 to 29 in good health. Some clones in this sample may be carry-over from other donors' samples.

The J gene is TRBJ2-6, the V gene TRBV6-1, with D maybe TRBD1 (6 bases). The CDR3 loop spans 16 amino acids. V was trimmed by 4 bases and J by 2 bases, leaving 12 bases between them. CDR1 is MNHNS and CDR2 is SASEGT in the germline V gene. The CDR3 DNA sequence: TGTGCCAGCAGTGTACAGGGCGTCGCTGGGGCCAACGTCCTGACTTTC. Translation gives CASSVQGVAGANVLTF.

The chain recombines TRBV5-6 with TRBJ2-5; 7 nucleotides line up with TRBD2. The CDR3 is 14 amino acids. CDR1 is SGHDT and CDR2 is YYEEEE in the germline V gene. The V segment lost 6 bases and the J segment 0 bases; nucleotides outside the gene matches: 5. CDR3 residues: CASTGGWYQETQYF. The CDR3 region has the DNA TGTGCCAGCACCGGGGGGTGGTACCAAGAGACCCAGTACTTC.

This rearrangement joins TRBV7-8 to TRBJ2-6; 8 bases agree with TRBD1. The V gene end was trimmed by 2 bases and the J gene end by 0 bases; junction bases not matched to a gene: 3. Germline lookup yields CDR1 SGHVS and CDR2 FQNEAQ. The CDR3 is 17 residues long. In nucleotides, the CDR3 is TGTGCCAGCAGCTTAAGGGACAGGAGCTCTGGGGCCAACGTCCTGACTTTC. Amino acids: CASSLRDRSSGANVLTF.

The CDR3 sequence: CASSSGTKINQPQHF. Here the CDR3 DNA reads TGTGCCAGCAGTTCCGGGACAAAGATCAATCAGCCCCAGCATTTT. The chain recombines TRBV5-8 with TRBJ1-5, with a possible D match to TRBD1 (6 bases). This CDR3 has 15 amino acids. Per the germline V gene, CDR1 is SGHTS and CDR2 is YDEGEE. Trimming stripped 5 bases from V and 3 bases from J, with 15 bases between.

This chain joins TRBV28 and TRBJ2-1, with D maybe TRBD1 (5 bases). The CDR3 runs 14 residues. The germline gives CDR1 MDHEN, CDR2 SYDVKM. V lost 5 bases, J lost 3 bases, and 11 bases lay in between. The CDR3 loop is CASSLTDLYNEQFF. CDR3 bases: TGTGCCAGCAGTCTGACAGACCTCTACAATGAGCAGTTCTTC.

DNA of the CDR3: TGTGCCAGCAGTGAGGGCGGGAGGGCAACCGGGGAGCTGTTTTTT. Translating gives CASSEGGRATGELFF. The chain carries TRBV2 and TRBJ2-2; 9 bases match TRBD2. This CDR3 contains 15 residues. Germline CDR1 and CDR2: SNHLY and FYNNEI. V was clipped by 3 bases and J by 5 bases; unmatched bases: 4.

The chain recombines TRBV5-8 with TRBJ2-1, with 10 bases matching TRBD1. Germline assignment: CDR1 SGHTS and CDR2 YDEGEE. The CDR3 extends over 14 amino acids. Trimming at V came to 3 bases and at J to 5 bases, leaving 2 bases not matched to a gene. DNA of the CDR3: TGTGCCAGCAGCTACGGACAGGGGGACAATGAGCAGTTCTTC. Translation: CASSYGQGDNEQFF.

In the case of this clone: The germline gene is not matched at one end of the junction; a read error may be the cause. DNA for the CDR3: TGTGCCAGCAGTTTCCCAGCGGGAACCACAGATACGCAGTGTTTT. Amino acids: CASSFPAGTTDTQCF. This sequence joins TRBV28 and TRBJ2-3; 7 nucleotides match TRBD2. CDR3 length: 15 residues. CDR1 and CDR2 (germline): MDHEN, SYDVKM.

This clone was observed a single time. In DNA form, the CDR3 reads TGTGCCAGCAGCTTTTCTGAGACCCAGTACTTC. Protein product: CASSFSETQYF. The chain has TRBV25-1 and TRBJ2-5; D gene ambiguous. This CDR3 is built from 11 residues. V shed 6 bases and J shed 5 bases, with 7 bases lying between them. Germline values: CDR1 MGHDK, CDR2 SYGVNS.

V and J are TRBV7-3 and TRBJ2-3, with D hard to call. CDR1 SGHTA and CDR2 FQGTGA come from the germline V gene. Trimming shortened V by 5 bases and J by 4 bases, and 7 bases separated the two germline ends. This CDR3 comprises 12 residues. The CDR3: CASSRSPDTQYF. DNA of the CDR3: TGTGCCAGCAGCCGTTCCCCAGATACGCAGTATTTT.

V gene TRBV19 combines with J gene TRBJ1-1, with D uncertain. The germline CDR1 and CDR2 sequences are LNHDA and SQIVND (reference sequence). The V gene lost 3 bases and the J gene lost 2 bases, with 25 bases spanning the gap. CDR3 size: 19 residues. CDR3 coding DNA: TGTGCCAGTAGTATGCTAGGGATCTTGGGTGGCACCACAAACACTGAAGCTTTCTTT. This translates into CASSMLGILGGTTNTEAFF.

The rearrangement links TRBV28 to TRBJ1-5, with D maybe TRBD1 (5 bases). V was trimmed by 9 bases and J by 2 bases, leaving 26 bases between them. Germline loops: CDR1 MDHEN, CDR2 SYDVKM. This CDR3 has 18 amino acids. The CDR3 loop is CASGFLGPWENGNQPQHF. Here the CDR3 DNA reads TGTGCCAGTGGGTTCTTGGGACCTTGGGAGAACGGCAATCAGCCCCAGCATTTT.

This clone came up once. V usage is TRBV10-3 and J usage is TRBJ2-2; 9 positions agree with TRBD1. Trimming at V came to 4 bases and at J to 3 bases, leaving 6 bases not matched to a gene. The CDR3 spans 16 residues. Looked up from germline, CDR1 is ENHRY and CDR2 is SYGVKD. The CDR3 bases are TGTGCCATCAGTGGAACAGGGGGCGCTGACACCGGGGAGCTGTTTTTT. Amino acid sequence: CAISGTGGADTGELFF.

CDR3 loop: CASSPVLPPHEQYF. CDR3 nucleotide sequence: TGTGCCAGCAGCCCGGTTCTACCCCCCCACGAGCAGTACTTC. V gene TRBV7-2 combines with J gene TRBJ2-7; D call uncertain. Per the germline V gene, CDR1 is SGHTA and CDR2 is FQGNSA. There are 14 residues in the CDR3. V shed 5 bases and J shed 5 bases, with 16 bases lying between them.

The chain has TRBV19 and TRBJ1-5, with TRBD1 as a possible D gene (5 bases). The CDR3 consists of 13 residues. The V gene lost 5 bases and the J gene lost 3 bases, with 8 bases spanning the gap. Looked up from germline, CDR1 is LNHDA and CDR2 is SQIVND (reference sequence). CDR3 DNA: TGTGCCAGTAGTCGACAGTTCAATCAGCCCCAGCATTTT. Its protein product is CASSRQFNQPQHF.

This clone occurred once. This chain uses TRBV9 with TRBJ2-1, with a weak D call TRBD2 (6 bases). The ends were cut back, 0 bases at V and 4 bases at J, with 11 bases in the middle. Germline V gives CDR1 SGDLS, CDR2 YYNGEE. This CDR3 spans 15 amino acids. CDR3: CASSVAGSAYNEQFF. The CDR3, as DNA: TGTGCCAGCAGCGTAGCCGGGAGTGCTTACAATGAGCAGTTCTTC.

The chain links TRBV25-1 to TRBJ2-1, with D perhaps TRBD2 (6 bases). Germline assignment: CDR1 MGHDK and CDR2 SYGVNS. V lost 0 bases to trimming and J lost 4 bases, with 10 bases between them. The CDR3 spans 15 residues. CDR3 amino acids: CASSEYNGGYNEQFF. CDR3 DNA: TGTGCCAGCAGTGAATATAACGGGGGATACAATGAGCAGTTCTTC.

The V and J genes are TRBV5-1 and TRBJ1-1; D might be TRBD1 (6 bases). V lost 4 bases, J lost 3 bases, and 13 bases lay in between. Germline values: CDR1 SGHRS, CDR2 YFSETQ. The CDR3 has 14 residues. CDR3 protein: CASSVATGYTEAFF. In DNA form, the CDR3 reads TGCGCCAGCAGCGTCGCTACAGGGTACACTGAAGCTTTCTTT.

The chain employs TRBV6-1 and TRBJ2-1; D is tentatively TRBD1 or TRBD2 (6 bases each). The CDR3 is 17 residues long. Between the trimmed V and J ends, which lost 1 base and 2 bases, there was a span of 15 bases. Germline CDR1 and CDR2: MNHNS and SASEGT. In DNA, the CDR3 is TGTGCCAGCAGTGAAGAGGGGGGCCTACCTCCCTACAATGAGCAGTTCTTC. It is translated as CASSEEGGLPPYNEQFF.